A selection of T cell receptor beta chains follows, all from one sample in a study of T cell responses to AZD1222 COVID-19 vaccine. TCRdb's table, derived via immunoSEQ multiplex PCR, lists solely in-frame clones and lacks some. The table has tens of thousands of clones, about 90% seen once; the top ten hold over 7.5%. This specimen was peripheral blood, taken on day 0 of AZD1222 vaccination. These receptors were taken from an adult in good health. Both conserved end residues are part of each CDR3. D genes are given only for firm matches. Size is stated for part of the rows, as once, few or many counts, or as a class when the clone is expanded.

>-|-|TRBV14|TRBJ2-7
CASSHIAGMDEQYF
TGTGCCAGCAGCCATATTGCGGGGATGGACGAGCAGTACTTC
>once|-|TRBV4-1|TRBJ2-1
CASSQTGRGNYNEQFF
TGCGCCAGCAGCCAAACGGGGCGGGGAAACTACAATGAGCAGTTCTTC
>-|TRBD2|TRBV3-1/TRBV3-2|TRBJ2-1
CASSPRWSGGSNEQFF
TGTGCCAGCAGCCCCCGGTGGAGCGGGGGGTCCAATGAGCAGTTCTTC
>-|-|TRBV27|TRBJ2-7
CASSLWGKYEQYF
TGTGCCAGCAGTTTGTGGGGAAAGTACGAGCAGTACTTC
>-|TRBD1|TRBV6-5|TRBJ1-1
CASSYDRANTEAFF
TGTGCCAGCAGTTACGACAGGGCGAACACTGAAGCTTTCTTT
>-|TRBD2|TRBV29-1|TRBJ2-3
CSVVTGTSGGTDTQYF
TGCAGCGTTGTCACCGGGACTAGCGGGGGGACAGATACGCAGTATTTT
>-|-|TRBV19|TRBJ2-5
CASSIDQETQYF
TGTGCCAGTAGTATAGATCAGGAGACCCAGTACTTC
>once|-|TRBV5-1|TRBJ1-2
CASSREETLGLVGYTF
TGCGCCAGCAGCCGTGAAGAAACCCTGGGACTAGTAGGCTACACCTTC
>-|-|TRBV24-1|TRBJ2-2
CATSDARGGELFF
TGTGCCACCAGTGATGCCCGGGGGGGGGAGCTGTTTTTT
>-|-|TRBV10-3|TRBJ1-5
CAISEARQSNQPQHF
TGTGCCATCAGTGAAGCCCGACAGAGCAATCAGCCCCAGCATTTT
>-|-|TRBV19|TRBJ1-1
CASSGASMNTEAFF
TGTGCCAGTAGTGGCGCCAGTATGAACACTGAAGCTTTCTTT
>-|-|TRBV5-1|TRBJ1-1
CASSYGGNTEAFF
TGCGCCAGCAGCTACGGGGGGAACACTGAAGCTTTCTTT
>-|-|TRBV5-8|TRBJ2-7
CASTPRRYEQYF
TGTGCCAGCACACCCCGTCGGTACGAGCAGTACTTC
>-|TRBD2|TRBV18|TRBJ2-3
CASSQAGGPDTQYF
TGTGCCAGCTCACAAGCGGGGGGCCCAGATACGCAGTATTTT
>-|-|TRBV6-5|TRBJ1-1
CASSYGRVNTEAFF
TGTGCCAGCAGTTACGGCAGGGTGAACACTGAAGCTTTCTTT
>-|TRBD1|TRBV7-9|TRBJ1-2
CAGNRGGQYGYTF
TGTGCCGGCAACAGGGGAGGCCAATATGGCTACACCTTC
>-|-|TRBV19|TRBJ1-2
CASSTKGMKYGYTF
TGTGCCAGTAGTACGAAAGGAATGAAGTATGGCTACACCTTC
>-|-|TRBV5-3|TRBJ2-3
CARSLAGRVGSDTQYF
TGTGCCAGAAGCTTGGCGGGTAGGGTGGGCTCAGATACGCAGTATTTT
>-|-|TRBV7-9|TRBJ1-2
CASSEGPIIGYTF
TGTGCCAGCAGCGAGGGACCGATTATTGGCTACACCTTC
>-|-|TRBV7-2|TRBJ1-5
CASSLGGHNQPQHF
TGTGCCAGCAGCTTAGGGGGGCACAATCAGCCCCAGCATTTT
>-|-|TRBV7-9|TRBJ2-2
CASSPRGNTGELFF
TGTGCCAGCAGCCCGAGGGGAAACACCGGGGAGCTGTTTTTT
>-|-|TRBV18|TRBJ2-2
CASSPTNTANTGELFF
TGTGCCAGCTCTCCCACGAACACCGCGAACACCGGGGAGCTGTTTTTT
>once|TRBD1|TRBV19|TRBJ1-5
CASSGGDRGNQPQHF
TGTGCCAGTAGTGGGGGGGACAGGGGCAATCAGCCCCAGCATTTT
>-|TRBD1|TRBV29-1|TRBJ1-1
CSVLGQGNTEAFF
TGCAGCGTTTTAGGACAGGGGAACACTGAAGCTTTCTTT
>-|TRBD1|TRBV2|TRBJ1-6
CASSWDSRPSPLHF
TGTGCCAGCAGTTGGGACAGCCGACCTTCACCCCTCCACTTT
>-|TRBD1|TRBV7-9|TRBJ1-2
CASSYRDSNYGYTF
TGTGCCAGCAGCTACCGGGACAGCAACTATGGCTACACCTTC
>-|TRBD2|TRBV12-5|TRBJ2-3
CASGLGIAGGNTQYF
TGTGCTAGTGGTTTGGGGATAGCGGGGGGCAATACGCAGTATTTT
>-|TRBD2|TRBV19|TRBJ2-7
CASSIDLAVSSYEQYF
TGTGCCAGTAGTATAGATCTAGCGGTTAGCTCCTACGAGCAGTACTTC
>-|TRBD1|TRBV29-1|TRBJ2-2
CSVRQGATGELFF
TGCAGCGTCCGACAGGGAGCCACCGGGGAGCTGTTTTTT
>-|-|TRBV6-1|TRBJ1-2
CASSELLNYGYTF
TGTGCCAGCAGTGAGCTCCTAAACTATGGCTACACCTTC
>-|TRBD1|TRBV29-1|TRBJ1-5
CSVRGQGSNQPQHF
TGCAGCGTAAGAGGACAGGGCTCCAATCAGCCCCAGCATTTT
>-|-|TRBV19|TRBJ2-1
CASFGGYYNEQFF
TGTGCCAGTTTTGGGGGGTACTACAATGAGCAGTTCTTC
>-|-|TRBV19|TRBJ1-1
CASSIAMNTEAFF
TGTGCCAGTAGTATTGCTATGAACACTGAAGCTTTCTTT